This T cell receptor (beta chain) was sequenced for a study of cytotoxic CD8 clonotypes in ibrutinib-treated CLL (dated by TCRdb to the early 2020s). In the study overall: The cohort had 11 to 12 relapsed/refractory and 15 treatment-naive patients; 17 to 18 were IGHV unmutated. Partial responses were observed in 24 patients and complete responses in 2; after a median follow-up of around 64 months, remission was maintained in 15 or so patients and progression was observed in some 12. Response samples were obtained after a median of 12 months of treatment, with a range of roughly 6 to 40 months. On average, each sample yielded some 250,000 productive templates and tens of thousands of productive rearrangements. Of the 80 to 95 participants in the trial, approximately 26 had longitudinal samples available. Cryopreserved peripheral blood mononuclear cells were collected before treatment, at response, and at either disease progression or sustained remission. Patients were still on ibrutinib when every remission and progressive disease sample was collected. General findings and caveats noted by the study authors: At ibrutinib response clonality went up, during sustained remission it held steady, and at progression it dropped back toward baseline. Baseline clonality exceeded that of age-matched healthy donors and correlated strongly with circulating CD8+ T-cell counts. Public clonotypes were rare and either shrank or stayed stable during treatment, and the rise in clonality at ibrutinib response reflected expansion of private clonotypes. Sustained-remission and progressing patients did not have matched sampling times, and lymph node repertoires were not examined.

A MiSeq instrument was used for deep resolution sequencing, which targeted depths ranging from 1 in 1 million up to 1 in 200,000 T cells, with coverage averaging 10x for each clonotype. TCR beta libraries were generated with the immunoSEQ hsTCRB Kit. As for how the authors treated the data: ImmunoSEQ Data Assistant and ImmunoSEQ Analyzer were used for data analysis, and V, D and J genes were assigned according to IMGT definitions. Clonality, which ranges from 0 to 1, was calculated by subtracting the normalized Shannon entropy of productive rearrangement frequencies from one. Public clonotype analysis was restricted to overrepresented clonotypes comprising at least 0.05% of each patient's repertoire. Approximately 14 age-matched healthy donor repertoires from immuneACCESS served as clonality controls. Entries here come from immuneACCESS through TCRdb and include only in-frame sequences with V and J called. Some clones fail to appear in such tables; in the studies checked, an unresolved V gene covers under half of the shortfall, and the cause of the remainder is unknown. The V and J calls and clone size are taken from that table; D and trimming were inferred from the DNA. This sample comprises about 85,000 clones, more than 75% of them detected only once. Nearly 5% of the sample is taken by the ten largest.

Concerning this clone: Its specific antigen is unknown. Within one base of it there is no much larger clone, and no base qualities were kept.

The time point label of this sample denotes: 12 to 13 months on ibrutinib. For TCR beta library preparation, roughly 2 micrograms of genomic DNA were extracted from the cryopreserved PBMCs. Longitudinal blood samples from CLL patients on ibrutinib monotherapy underwent high-throughput TCR beta sequencing. The patients were enrolled in a single-center, open-label phase 2 trial of ibrutinib monotherapy. The germline V gene sets CDR1 to SGHTA and CDR2 to FQGTGA. V and J lose 4 bases and 0 bases, and a span of 4 bases separates them. The CDR3 sequence holds 13 residues, the cysteine and phenylalanine included. This entry keeps only the CDR3 DNA: 39 bases, framed from base 1.

This specimen consisted of PBMCs, obtained after 12 months of ibrutinib treatment. The TCR sequence derives from a human donor with chronic lymphocytic leukemia. The chain was built from TRBV7-3 and TRBJ1-5; too little of a D gene remains to name it. The DNA sequence is given as TGTGCCAGCAGCTACAGTAGCAATCAGCCCCAGCATTTT. It is translated as CASSYSSNQPQHF.